The rows below give T cell receptor beta chains drawn from one sample of a study of tumor-infiltrating lymphocytes in primary liver carcinoma. TCRdb independently ran MiXCR on the multiplex PCR reads; one entry per CDR3 protein. Here the sample spans approximately 54,000 distinct CDR3 sequences, around three quarters being singletons. The sequenced sample consisted of liver tumor tissue from sampling region 2. The receptors were gathered from a man aged 40-55 years with primary liver carcinoma and hepatitis B virus infection. Each CDR3 is given with its conserved first and last residue. Fields, in order: V gene, J gene, CDR3 protein.

>TRBV20-1|TRBJ2-7
CSARPPTSGYEQYF
>TRBV11-2|TRBJ2-3
CASSLGGGQGTMF
>TRBV6-5|TRBJ2-5
CASSTGLTGSTRYF
>TRBV28|TRBJ2-7
CASSHRGGCYSYEQYF
>TRBV6-2/TRBV6-3|TRBJ1-6
CAIREQRNSPLHF
>TRBV6-4|TRBJ2-1
CASSLLAGEGGHNEQFF
>TRBV7-8|TRBJ2-7
CASSLGAVSYEQYF
>TRBV15|TRBJ1-2
CATSKADYGYTF
>TRBV29-1|TRBJ2-5
CGLGQGDPQCF
>TRBV13|TRBJ1-6
CVSGPQGAYNSPLHF
>TRBV11-2|TRBJ2-1
CASSSSAGGNEQFF
>TRBV12-3/TRBV12-4|TRBJ2-3
CASSLSAGSEDTQYF
>TRBV14|TRBJ1-3
CASSQVWTPISGNTIYF
>TRBV6-5|TRBJ2-2
CTCSKLAGLGAGELFF
>TRBV19|TRBJ1-4
CASSMGAGGEKLFF
>TRBV29-1|TRBJ2-3
CSIGPAGRHTDTQYF
>TRBV25-1|TRBJ2-2
CASKGLAGGNTGELFF
>TRBV7-8|TRBJ2-3
CASRDRNTTDTQYF
>TRBV4-2|TRBJ2-2
CVSSQDLQGSGELFF
>TRBV12-3/TRBV12-4|TRBJ1-2
CVSNFFIGPEFYGYTF
>TRBV10-3|TRBJ2-5
CVISESRNQEAQYF
>TRBV18|TRBJ1-5
CASSSTNNQPQHF
>TRBV6-2/TRBV6-3|TRBJ1-2
CASSCSVRVGYTF
>TRBV6-5|TRBJ2-7
CASRLEGLAYEQYF
>TRBV6-6|TRBJ1-5
CATSCRVDYSNQPQHF
>TRBV11-2|TRBJ2-7
CANSLDHAGLDEQYF
>TRBV6-5|TRBJ2-1
CASRATSNEQFF
>TRBV10-2|TRBJ2-3
CASTQGFELVQYF
>TRBV7-8|TRBJ2-7
CASSLEGQLSYEEYF
>TRBV6-1|-
CASSEAHPGTSVYNEQYF
>TRBV9|TRBJ2-3
CASSSRWAQVTDTQYF
>TRBV10-3|TRBJ1-5
CDIRESRVSNQPQHF
>TRBV12-3/TRBV12-4|TRBJ2-5
CASRGGGGLETQYF
>TRBV6-6|TRBJ2-1
CVTTLPRDNYSEQFF
>TRBV21-1|TRBJ2-1
CASSKEAGGGNEQFF
>TRBV11-2|TRBJ2-7
CASTIEYGDYEQIF
>TRBV4-1|TRBJ1-2
CTSSQVTGDGYTF
>TRBV6-5|TRBJ2-3
CASSYDVRGGDTQYF
>TRBV28|TRBJ2-1
CASSPSNGSYNEQFF
>TRBV30|TRBJ2-1
CAWSPRGWEQFF